These T cell receptor beta chains were read from a single sample in a study of identical twins. MiXCR, applied by TCRdb to the 5' RACE reads, yields one record per CDR3 protein. The sample carries around 490,000 distinct CDR3 sequences, approximately 14% recorded once. These sequences were also reported in another study, on yellow fever vaccine responses in identical twins.

Specimen: CD4+ T cells sorted from blood. These receptors all come from a woman aged 18-29 years in good health. The CDR3 runs from the conserved cysteine through the conserved F or W. Each record gives: D gene, clone size, J gene, V gene, CDR3 protein, CDR3 DNA. D genes are given only for firm matches. Clone size is given for some rows only: seen once, a few or many times, or a class if the clone is expanded.

-	few	TRBJ1-1	TRBV5-1	CASSSKSGQLNTEAFF	TGCGCCAGCAGTTCCAAGTCGGGGCAGTTGAACACTGAAGCTTTCTTT
TRBD2	-	TRBJ2-2	TRBV14	CASSQGLAGPNGELFF	TGTGCCAGCAGCCAAGGGCTAGCGGGCCCGAACGGGGAGCTGTTTTTT
-	-	TRBJ2-3	TRBV4-3	CASSQDSQTSTDTQYF	TGCGCCAGCAGCCAAGATAGCCAGACTAGCACAGATACGCAGTATTTT
TRBD2	few	TRBJ2-1	TRBV4-3	CASSQDELAGGGEQFF	TGCGCCAGCAGCCAAGACGAACTAGCGGGAGGGGGTGAGCAGTTCTTC
TRBD1	-	TRBJ2-7	TRBV20-1	CSASPTGVSEQYF	TGCAGTGCTTCCCCGACAGGGGTCAGCGAGCAGTACTTC
TRBD1	-	TRBJ2-7	TRBV29-1	CSVEDRDRPYEQYF	TGCAGCGTTGAAGATAGGGACAGACCCTACGAGCAGTACTTC
TRBD2	many	TRBJ2-7	TRBV14	CASSQARRRTSGRFYEQYF	TGTGCCAGCAGCCAAGCCCGACGTAGAACTAGCGGCCGATTCTACGAGCAGTACTTC
TRBD2	few	TRBJ2-1	TRBV7-2	CASSLAGTSGLYNEQFF	TGTGCCAGCAGCTTAGCGGGGACTAGCGGCCTGTACAATGAGCAGTTCTTC
TRBD2	-	TRBJ2-3	TRBV7-2	CASSLARLAGGSTDTQYF	TGTGCCAGCAGCTTAGCGCGTCTAGCGGGGGGGAGCACAGATACGCAGTATTTT
TRBD2	-	TRBJ2-7	TRBV7-2	CASIEGGSGSGEQYF	TGTGCCAGCATCGAGGGAGGTAGCGGGAGCGGCGAGCAGTACTTC
TRBD2	-	TRBJ2-7	TRBV11-1	CASSQGLAGSRVSYEQYF	TGTGCCAGCAGCCAGGGACTAGCGGGGAGTAGGGTCTCCTACGAGCAGTACTTC
TRBD2	few	TRBJ2-5	TRBV14	CASNRAGGTKTQYF	TGTGCCAGCAACCGGGCGGGAGGAACAAAGACCCAGTACTTC
-	many	TRBJ1-2	TRBV6-5	CASSYVGAGILANYGYTF	TGTGCCAGCAGTTACGTGGGAGCGGGGATTTTAGCTAACTATGGCTACACCTTC
-	-	TRBJ2-5	TRBV7-8	CASSLASWVDQETQYF	TGTGCCAGCAGCTTAGCCAGTTGGGTGGATCAAGAGACCCAGTACTTC
TRBD1	few	TRBJ2-7	TRBV20-1	CSASQTGLEQYF	TGCAGTGCTAGCCAGACAGGGCTCGAGCAGTACTTC
-	few	TRBJ2-3	TRBV5-1	CASSFGDRDTDTQYF	TGCGCCAGCAGCTTTGGGGACCGGGACACAGATACGCAGTATTTT
TRBD2	many	TRBJ2-7	TRBV7-2	CASSWTRSYEQYF	TGTGCCAGCAGCTGGACTAGGTCCTACGAGCAGTACTTC
-	few	TRBJ2-3	TRBV7-2	CASSETGRADTQYF	TGTGCCAGCAGCGAGACAGGGAGGGCAGATACGCAGTATTTT
-	many	TRBJ2-5	TRBV12-3/TRBV12-4	CASSWTSQETQYF	TGTGCCAGCAGTTGGACATCCCAAGAGACCCAGTACTTC
TRBD1	-	TRBJ2-2	TRBV5-1	CASSSTGVDTGELFF	TGCGCCAGCAGCTCTACAGGGGTTGACACCGGGGAGCTGTTTTTT
TRBD1	-	TRBJ2-1	TRBV11-2	CASSPSGQIGNEQFF	TGTGCCAGCAGCCCCTCGGGACAGATCGGAAATGAGCAGTTCTTC
-	-	TRBJ1-5	TRBV6-4	CARRQPPQPQHF	TGTGCCAGACGACAGCCGCCCCAGCCCCAGCATTTT
-	-	TRBJ2-1	TRBV11-3	CASSSLWGRQFF	TGTGCCAGCAGCTCACTCTGGGGCCGGCAGTTCTTC
-	many	TRBJ2-7	TRBV7-8	CASSGTYEQYF	TGTGCCAGCAGCGGAACCTACGAGCAGTACTTC
-	-	TRBJ2-5	TRBV7-2	CASSLAAGSQYF	TGTGCCAGCAGCTTAGCGGCCGGGAGCCAGTACTTC
-	many	TRBJ2-1	TRBV6-1	CASSEALYNEQFF	TGTGCCAGCAGTGAAGCTCTTTACAATGAGCAGTTCTTC
TRBD2	-	TRBJ2-2	TRBV5-4	CASSLRASGGAGNPGELFF	TGTGCCAGCAGCTTGAGGGCTAGCGGGGGTGCCGGGAATCCCGGGGAGCTGTTTTTT
-	once	TRBJ1-2	TRBV4-2	CASNSGQDLYGYTF	TGTGCCAGCAATTCGGGGCAGGATCTCTATGGCTACACCTTC